These 11 T cell receptor beta chains were all obtained from the same sample, sequenced in a study of OX40 agonist ivuxolimab in advanced cancers. Sequencing was performed with immunoSEQ multiplex PCR; in TCRdb, only in-frame clones are kept and a portion is missing. The data show 100,000 to 150,000 clones, roughly 90% seen once. Here the sequenced sample was CD4+ or CD8+ T cells sorted from blood, taken in a trial of the OX40 agonist ivuxolimab. The receptors shown here come from an adult with an advanced solid tumor such as melanoma, head and neck, liver or kidney cancer.

The CDR3 DNA is TGCGCCAGCAGCCAAGATTGGCCCCAACAGGGAGAGAACACTGAAGCTTTCTTT. It is translated as CASSQDWPQQGENTEAFF. V usage is TRBV4-3 and J usage is TRBJ1-1; perhaps TRBD1 as D (6 bases). Between the trimmed V and J ends, which lost 0 bases and 1 base, there was a span of 18 bases. The germline V gene encodes CDR1 LGHNA and CDR2 YSLEER. CDR3 size: 18 residues.

In regard to this clone: The junction shows a germline mismatch at one end, possibly a read error. This chain joins TRBV19 and TRBJ1-5; 7 positions match TRBD1. CDR1 is LNHDA and CDR2 is SQIVND in the germline V gene (reference sequence). This CDR3 comprises 13 residues. CDR3 DNA: TGTGCCAGTAGTCAGGGGGGCAAACAGCCCCAGCATTTT. Translated: CASSQGGKQPQHF.

V and J are TRBV7-2 and TRBJ1-5; TRBD1 might be the D (5 bases). The V end was cut by 5 bases, the J end by 10 bases, with 21 bases between. This CDR3 is 15 amino acids long. Germline loops: CDR1 SGHTA, CDR2 FQGNSA. CDR3 protein: CASSPRQGKSEPQHF. CDR3 bases: TGTGCCAGCAGCCCCCGGCAGGGAAAATCAGAACCCCAGCATTTT. Together with reference TRBV7-2 and TRBJ1-5, the CDR3 gives the full variable domain: GAGVSQSPSNKVTEKGKDVELRCDPISGHTALYWYRQSLGQGLEFLIYFQGNSAPDKSGLPSDRFSAERTGGSVSTLTIQRTQQEDSAVYLCASSPRQGKSEPQHFGDGTRLSIL.

V is TRBV5-1 and J is TRBJ2-1; 8 bases fit TRBD2. The CDR3 is made up of 14 amino acids. The V gene's germline CDR1 is SGHRS and CDR2 YFSETQ. V was clipped by 1 base and J by 6 bases; unmatched bases: 3. The CDR3 reads CASSLSGGPNEQFF. The CDR3 nucleotides are TGCGCCAGCAGCTTGTCGGGAGGGCCCAATGAGCAGTTCTTC. Filled out from reference TRBV5-1 and TRBJ2-1, the complete variable domain reads KAGVTQTPRYLIKTRGQQVTLSCSPISGHRSVSWYQQTPGQGLQFLFEYFSETQRNKGNFPGRFSGRQFSNSRSEMNVSTLELGDSALYLCASSLSGGPNEQFFGPGTRLTVL.

The gene calls are TRBV9 and TRBJ2-1; tentatively, D is TRBD2 (6 bases). Germline-derived CDR1 and CDR2 are SGDLS and YYNGEE. The CDR3 contains 14 residues. The V and J ends lost 1 base and 10 bases respectively, with 15 bases between them. Here the CDR3 reads CASSVLLTSGEQFF. For the CDR3, the DNA is TGTGCCAGCAGCGTACTACTGACCAGCGGGGAGCAGTTCTTC.

The chain couples TRBV11-2 to TRBJ1-1; D is perhaps TRBD1 (5 bases). V was trimmed by 1 base and J by 0 bases, leaving 6 bases between them. Germline V gene sequence: CDR1 SGHAT, CDR2 FQNNGV. The CDR3 consists of 14 residues. In DNA form, the CDR3 reads TGTGCCAGCAGCTTAGGGGGGATGAACACTGAAGCTTTCTTT. This encodes CASSLGGMNTEAFF.

This chain uses TRBV19 with TRBJ1-6; 8 bases match TRBD1. The V and J ends lost 1 base and 9 bases, in that order; junction bases with no gene match: 5. Per germline, CDR1 LNHDA and CDR2 SQIVND (reference sequence). The CDR3 sequence is 15 residues long. The CDR3 here is CASSIVGQGTSPLHF. The CDR3 bases are TGTGCCAGTAGTATAGTAGGACAGGGCACTTCACCCCTCCACTTT.

CDR3 sequence (DNA): TGTGCCAGCAGTGAAACAGGGTACACTGAAGCTTTCTTT. This sequence encodes CASSETGYTEAFF. The chain is built from TRBV6-4 and TRBJ1-1, with a tentative D call TRBD1 (6 bases). This CDR3 is built from 13 residues. Trimming pared 3 bases from V and 3 bases from J, leaving 8 bases between. The germline V gene has CDR1 MRHNA and CDR2 SNTAGT.

As for this clone: The identical CDR3 is also encoded by other nucleotide sequences in the sample. The V call is TRBV5-1, the J call TRBJ1-5; D gene unclear. CDR1 and CDR2 from the germline V gene are SGHRS and YFSETQ. The CDR3 length is 14 residues. The V gene lost 0 bases and the J gene lost 4 bases, with 8 bases spanning the gap. CDR3 loop: CASSLGTENQPQHF. The CDR3 DNA reads as TGCGCCAGCAGCTTGGGGACGGAAAATCAGCCCCAGCATTTT.

This chain links TRBV28 with TRBJ2-7; the match to TRBD1 covers 8 bases. This CDR3 region has 15 residues. Germline CDR1 reads MDHEN; CDR2 reads SYDVKM. Germline trimming cut 8 bases from V and 3 bases from J; bases unmatched to any gene: 12. The CDR3 DNA is TGTGCCAGCCTGAACGGACAGGGTGTCTTCTACGAGCAGTACTTC. Its translation is CASLNGQGVFYEQYF. The full variable domain, rest sourced from reference TRBV28 and TRBJ2-7, is DVKVTQSSRYLVKRTGEKVFLECVQDMDHENMFWYRQDPGLGLRLIYFSYDVKMKEKGDIPEGYSVSREKKERFSLILESASTNQTSMYLCASLNGQGVFYEQYFGPGTRLTVT.

This chain joins TRBV15 and TRBJ1-1; maybe TRBD1 (5 bases). V lost 0 bases to trimming and J lost 5 bases, with 13 bases between them. The germline CDR1 and CDR2 sequences are LNHNV and YYDKDF (reference sequence). The CDR3 covers 15 residues. The CDR3: CATSRERGGGTEAFF. The CDR3 coding sequence is TGTGCCACCAGCAGAGAAAGGGGTGGGGGTACTGAAGCTTTCTTT.